The rows below give T cell receptor beta chains drawn from one sample of a study of T cell repertoires in ileal Crohn's disease. Sequencing was performed with immunoSEQ multiplex PCR; in TCRdb, only in-frame clones are kept and a portion is missing. The sample shows around 17,000 clones, 70% to 90% of them seen only once. Sequenced: ileal tissue. These receptors were collected from an adult with Crohn's disease. CDR3s include the opening cysteine and the closing phenylalanine or tryptophan. D genes are given only for firm matches. Some rows have no size entry. The others give once, few or many, or a class for an expanded clone.

D: NA
V: TRBV7-2
size: few
J: TRBJ2-5
CDR3: CASSPGGTVRRETQYF
DNA: TGTGCCAGCAGTCCTGGCGGGACAGTTCGCCGGGAGACCCAGTACTTC

D: TRBD1
V: TRBV5-4
size: NA
J: TRBJ2-5
CDR3: CASSSGQDQETQYF
DNA: TGTGCCAGCAGTTCAGGACAGGACCAAGAGACCCAGTACTTC

D: TRBD2
V: TRBV28
size: NA
J: TRBJ2-7
CDR3: CASCGGSHEQYF
DNA: TGTGCCAGCTGCGGGGGTTCCCACGAGCAGTACTTC

D: NA
V: TRBV11-2
size: NA
J: TRBJ1-1
CDR3: CASSLVGGNSEAFF
DNA: TGTGCCAGCAGCTTAGTGGGGGGAAACAGCGAAGCTTTCTTT

D: TRBD1
V: TRBV5-1
size: NA
J: TRBJ1-4
CDR3: CASSTSGGGGEKLFF
DNA: TGCGCCAGCAGCACCTCAGGGGGCGGCGGTGAAAAACTGTTTTTT

D: TRBD2
V: TRBV10-1
size: NA
J: TRBJ2-1
CDR3: CASSELARYNEQFF
DNA: TGCGCCAGCAGTGAACTAGCGAGATACAATGAGCAGTTCTTC

D: TRBD1
V: TRBV7-7
size: once
J: TRBJ2-5
CDR3: CASSPRGQGKETQYF
DNA: TGTGCTAGCAGCCCCAGGGGACAGGGGAAAGAGACCCAGTACTTC

D: NA
V: TRBV2
size: NA
J: TRBJ1-1
CDR3: CASRTPVRGTEAFF
DNA: TGTGCCAGCAGGACACCTGTCCGGGGCACTGAAGCTTTCTTT

D: TRBD2
V: TRBV6-5
size: NA
J: TRBJ2-7
CDR3: CASSGLAGAYEQYF
DNA: TGTGCCAGCAGTGGACTGGCGGGGGCCTACGAGCAGTACTTC

D: NA
V: TRBV7-2
size: NA
J: TRBJ1-3
CDR3: CASSLDPQGHSGNTIYF
DNA: TGTGCCAGCAGCTTAGACCCCCAGGGCCACTCTGGAAACACCATATATTTT

D: NA
V: TRBV2
size: NA
J: TRBJ1-5
CDR3: CASSQMGRNNQPQHF
DNA: TGTGCCAGCAGTCAAATGGGCAGAAACAATCAGCCCCAGCATTTT

D: TRBD1
V: TRBV19
size: NA
J: TRBJ1-5
CDR3: CASRPGQGSSNQPQHF
DNA: TGTGCCAGTAGACCGGGACAGGGATCTAGCAATCAGCCCCAGCATTTT

D: NA
V: TRBV28
size: NA
J: TRBJ2-1
CDR3: CASSPDNEQFF
DNA: TGTGCCAGCAGTCCCGACAATGAGCAGTTCTTC

D: NA
V: TRBV4-1
size: NA
J: TRBJ2-3
CDR3: CASSQRPQGTSTDTQYF
DNA: TGCGCCAGCAGCCAAAGGCCACAGGGAACTAGCACAGATACGCAGTATTTT

D: NA
V: TRBV10-3
size: NA
J: TRBJ1-2
CDR3: CAISESLETYGYTF
DNA: TGTGCCATCAGTGAGTCCCTAGAAACGTATGGCTACACCTTC

D: NA
V: TRBV27
size: NA
J: TRBJ2-5
CDR3: CASSPLAGPLSQKETQYF
DNA: TGTGCCAGCAGTCCCTTAGCCGGCCCCCTGTCCCAAAAAGAGACCCAGTACTTC

D: TRBD2
V: TRBV19
size: NA
J: TRBJ2-3
CDR3: CASSTTWTSGRASTDTQYF
DNA: TGTGCCAGTAGTACAACTTGGACTAGCGGGAGGGCTAGCACAGATACGCAGTATTTT

D: TRBD1
V: TRBV10-1
size: NA
J: TRBJ2-3
CDR3: CASSESGQGVSDTQYF
DNA: TGCGCCAGCAGTGAGTCGGGGCAGGGGGTGTCAGATACGCAGTATTTT

D: NA
V: TRBV9
size: once
J: TRBJ2-7
CDR3: CASSVSWQGSPYEQYF
DNA: TGTGCCAGCAGCGTTTCCTGGCAGGGTTCCCCCTACGAGCAGTACTTC

D: TRBD2
V: TRBV6-5
size: NA
J: TRBJ2-7
CDR3: CASSYSWSSGAYEQYF
DNA: TGTGCCAGCAGTTACAGTTGGTCTAGCGGAGCGTACGAGCAGTACTTC

D: TRBD1
V: TRBV18
size: NA
J: TRBJ1-5
CDR3: CASSPKVGGTGTGQPQHF
DNA: TGTGCCAGCTCACCAAAAGTAGGTGGGACAGGGACCGGACAGCCCCAGCATTTT

D: TRBD1
V: TRBV4-2
size: NA
J: TRBJ2-7
CDR3: CASSQLGTGVEQYF
DNA: TGTGCCAGCAGCCAGCTAGGGACAGGGGTTGAGCAGTACTTC

D: NA
V: TRBV30
size: NA
J: TRBJ1-1
CDR3: CAWNLERGAFF
DNA: TGTGCCTGGAACCTGGAAAGGGGAGCTTTCTTT

D: NA
V: TRBV28
size: NA
J: TRBJ2-7
CDR3: CASGARGPYEQYF
DNA: TGTGCCAGCGGGGCCAGGGGTCCCTACGAGCAGTACTTC

D: NA
V: TRBV7-2
size: NA
J: TRBJ1-1
CDR3: CASSLGSQGSPEAFF
DNA: TGTGCCAGCAGCTTAGGGTCGCAGGGTAGTCCTGAAGCTTTCTTT

D: TRBD1
V: TRBV7-6
size: NA
J: TRBJ1-5
CDR3: CASSLVSGTGGNQPQHF
DNA: TGTGCCAGCAGCTTAGTTTCCGGGACAGGGGGGAATCAGCCCCAGCATTTT

D: NA
V: TRBV29-1
size: NA
J: TRBJ1-4
CDR3: CSVLQEPSNEKLFF
DNA: TGCAGCGTCTTACAGGAACCTTCTAATGAAAAACTGTTTTTT

D: NA
V: TRBV6-1
size: NA
J: TRBJ1-3
CDR3: CASSEVRGSGNTIYF
DNA: TGTGCCAGCAGTGAAGTACGGGGGTCTGGAAACACCATATATTTT

D: TRBD1
V: TRBV4-1
size: NA
J: TRBJ2-7
CDR3: CASSQGPGQGAGDEQYF
DNA: TGCGCCAGCAGCCAAGGACCGGGACAGGGAGCGGGCGACGAGCAGTACTTC

D: NA
V: TRBV5-1
size: NA
J: TRBJ1-1
CDR3: CASSPQLGGDTEAFF
DNA: TGCGCCAGCAGCCCCCAGCTAGGGGGGGACACTGAAGCTTTCTTT

D: NA
V: TRBV5-6
size: NA
J: TRBJ2-7
CDR3: CASSREDRGYSYEQYF
DNA: TGTGCCAGCAGCAGGGAGGACCGCGGCTACTCCTACGAGCAGTACTTC

D: NA
V: TRBV19
size: NA
J: TRBJ2-1
CDR3: CASSIVTSEQFF
DNA: TGTGCCAGTAGTATAGTCACAAGTGAGCAGTTCTTC

D: NA
V: TRBV5-1
size: NA
J: TRBJ2-2
CDR3: CASSEYGPTGELFF
DNA: TGCGCCAGCAGCGAATACGGTCCCACCGGGGAGCTGTTTTTT

D: TRBD1
V: TRBV28
size: NA
J: TRBJ2-7
CDR3: CASGTPGQGSYEQYF
DNA: TGTGCCAGCGGTACACCGGGACAGGGATCCTACGAGCAGTACTTC

D: TRBD2
V: TRBV7-6
size: NA
J: TRBJ2-3
CDR3: CASSLASGRGADTQYF
DNA: TGTGCCAGCAGCTTAGCGAGCGGGAGGGGGGCAGATACGCAGTATTTT

D: TRBD1
V: TRBV6-1
size: NA
J: TRBJ1-2
CDR3: CASSEARDRGNYGYTF
DNA: TGTGCCAGCAGTGAAGCGAGAGACAGGGGTAACTATGGCTACACCTTC

D: NA
V: TRBV1
size: NA
J: TRBJ2-6
CDR3: CTSSVRRLCTSRANVLTF
DNA: TGCACCAGCAGCGTCAGGCGTTTGTGCACAAGTCGGGCCAACGTCCTGACTTTC

D: TRBD1
V: TRBV5-6
size: NA
J: TRBJ2-7
CDR3: CASSLSGGTGGYEQYF
DNA: TGTGCCAGCAGCTTAAGTGGCGGGACAGGGGGCTACGAGCAGTACTTC

D: NA
V: TRBV28
size: once
J: TRBJ1-5
CDR3: CASSLSAGVQPQHF
DNA: TGTGCCAGCAGTTTATCGGCAGGGGTTCAGCCCCAGCATTTT

D: NA
V: TRBV19
size: NA
J: TRBJ1-1
CDR3: CASSTQRKTEAFF
DNA: TGTGCCAGTAGTACTCAGCGGAAAACTGAAGCTTTCTTT

D: NA
V: TRBV6-1
size: NA
J: TRBJ1-2
CDR3: CASSEPRGQISYTF
DNA: TGTGCCAGCAGTGAACCAAGGGGACAAATAAGCTACACCTTC

D: NA
V: TRBV30
size: NA
J: TRBJ1-2
CDR3: CAWSVQQTYGYTF
DNA: TGTGCCTGGAGTGTACAACAGACCTATGGCTACACCTTC

D: TRBD1
V: TRBV7-9
size: few
J: TRBJ1-2
CDR3: CASSSGQGGGGGYTF
DNA: TGTGCCAGCAGCTCAGGACAGGGCGGGGGAGGCGGCTACACCTTC

D: TRBD2
V: TRBV2
size: NA
J: TRBJ2-3
CDR3: CASSRDYYTDTQYF
DNA: TGTGCCAGCAGTCGGGACTACTACACAGATACGCAGTATTTT

D: NA
V: TRBV2
size: once
J: TRBJ2-2
CDR3: CASKRGEENTGELFF
DNA: TGTGCCAGCAAGAGAGGGGAGGAGAACACCGGGGAGCTGTTTTTT

D: TRBD1
V: TRBV4-2
size: NA
J: TRBJ2-3
CDR3: CASSQDDRGSDTQYF
DNA: TGTGCCAGCAGCCAAGATGACAGGGGGTCGGATACGCAGTATTTT

D: TRBD1
V: TRBV27
size: few
J: TRBJ1-2
CDR3: CASSLDPGTELNYGYTF
DNA: TGTGCCAGCAGCCTCGACCCCGGGACAGAACTAAACTATGGCTACACCTTC

D: TRBD2
V: TRBV10-3
size: NA
J: TRBJ2-2
CDR3: CAIGAREGQTGELFF
DNA: TGTGCCATCGGTGCAAGGGAGGGCCAGACCGGGGAGCTGTTTTTT

D: TRBD2
V: TRBV5-1
size: once
J: TRBJ2-1
CDR3: CASSLVTGGAHNEQFF
DNA: TGCGCCAGCAGCTTGGTAACGGGAGGGGCCCACAATGAGCAGTTCTTC

D: NA
V: TRBV11-2
size: NA
J: TRBJ2-3
CDR3: CASSSLGGTQYF
DNA: TGTGCCAGCAGCTCACTAGGAGGCACGCAGTATTTT

D: NA
V: TRBV5-6
size: NA
J: TRBJ2-4
CDR3: CASSIRSSKNIQYF
DNA: TGTGCCAGCAGCATTCGAAGTAGCAAAAACATTCAGTACTTC

D: TRBD1
V: TRBV27
size: NA
J: TRBJ2-7
CDR3: CASRSPDRTYEQYF
DNA: TGTGCCAGCAGGTCCCCGGACAGGACCTACGAGCAGTACTTC

D: TRBD1
V: TRBV27
size: few
J: TRBJ2-7
CDR3: CASSWTGGTGAYEQYF
DNA: TGTGCCAGCAGTTGGACCGGGGGGACAGGGGCCTACGAGCAGTACTTC

D: NA
V: TRBV7-9
size: NA
J: TRBJ1-2
CDR3: CASSLRGSGYTF
DNA: TGTGCCAGCAGCTTACGAGGGAGTGGCTACACCTTC

D: NA
V: TRBV25-1
size: NA
J: TRBJ2-1
CDR3: CASSEGASGEQFF
DNA: TGTGCCAGCAGTGAAGGAGCCTCTGGTGAGCAGTTCTTC

D: TRBD1
V: TRBV7-2
size: NA
J: TRBJ1-2
CDR3: CASSQWDRDYGYTF
DNA: TGTGCCAGCAGCCAATGGGACAGGGACTATGGCTACACCTTC

D: TRBD2
V: TRBV5-1
size: NA
J: TRBJ2-1
CDR3: CASSLTLAGYNEQFF
DNA: TGCGCCAGCAGCTTAACACTAGCGGGATACAATGAGCAGTTCTTC